This passage covers 27 T cell receptor beta chains from one sample sequenced in a study of T cells in Graves' hyperthyroidism and ophthalmopathy. Researchers took RNA transcripts and amplified the TCR beta CDR3 regions from them. An initial round of RT-PCR targeting the TCR CDR3 relied on the HTBI primer set. Using its own MiXCR run on the multiplex PCR reads, TCRdb lists one record per CDR3 protein. In the table there are hundreds of thousands of distinct CDR3 sequences, approximately 16% of which are singletons. Sequencing input: blood. These receptors all stem from a woman younger than 30 with Graves' hyperthyroidism.

The J gene is TRBJ2-7, the V gene TRBV20-1, with 11 bases identical to TRBD2. The V gene end was trimmed by 4 bases and the J gene end by 3 bases; junction bases not matched to a gene: 2. CDR3 length equals 13 residues. Germline assignment: CDR1 DFQATT and CDR2 SNEGSKA (reference sequence). In nucleotides, the CDR3 is TGCAGTGCTAAGGGACTAGCGGACTACGAGCAGTACTTC. It encodes CSAKGLADYEQYF.

A few counts support this clonotype. This chain uses TRBV20-1 with TRBJ2-3; no clear D. The CDR3 totals 16 residues. Trimming stripped 3 bases from V and 2 bases from J, with 18 bases between. Germline CDR1 and CDR2: DFQATT and SNEGSKA (reference sequence). CDR3 sequence (DNA): TGCAGTGCTAGCGTGCGAGCCAAACTTAACACAGATACGCAGTATTTT. Translation gives CSASVRAKLNTDTQYF.

This clonotype was observed once. The chain recombines TRBV6-2 or TRBV6-3 with TRBJ2-2, with D perhaps TRBD1 (5 bases). Deletions cut 7 bases from V and 1 base from J, with 13 bases between. Germline CDR1 is MNHEY and CDR2 is SVGEGT. CDR3 length: 15 amino acids. This chain's CDR3 is CASTVEGVNTGELFF. CDR3 bases: TGTGCCAGCACGGTAGAAGGGGTGAACACCGGGGAGCTGTTTTTT.

V is TRBV19 and J is TRBJ1-5; D is unresolved. Germline CDR1 LNHDA, CDR2 SQIVND (reference sequence). The CDR3 sequence is 14 residues long. Trimming cost V 9 bases and J 0 bases, with 12 bases left between them. The CDR3 region has the DNA TGTGCCAGCTTGGACGGTTATAGCAATCAGCCCCAGCATTTT. Its translation: CASLDGYSNQPQHF.

This clonotype has ten or more counts. The J gene is TRBJ2-1, the V gene TRBV6-1; D gene unclear. Germline-derived CDR1 and CDR2 are MNHNS and SASEGT. Deletions cut 6 bases from V and 0 bases from J, with 15 bases between. CDR3 length equals 16 residues. CDR3 in amino acids: CASRPVGRSSYNEQFF. The CDR3, as DNA: TGTGCCAGCAGGCCAGTTGGCAGAAGCTCCTACAATGAGCAGTTCTTC.

Points on this clonotype: A read error may be the cause here, since a much bigger clone is one base away. The chain carries TRBV6-5 and TRBJ2-7; 8 nucleotides agree with TRBD1. With 2 bases clipped from V and 0 bases from J, the junction kept 3 bases outside the gene matches. The CDR3 consists of 15 residues. CDR1 MNHEY and CDR2 SVGAGI come from the germline V gene. DNA of the CDR3: TGTGCCAGCAGTTACAGGGGACAGGCCTCCTACGAGCAGTACTTC. Protein sequence: CASSYRGQASYEQYF.

This clonotype was counted a few times. This chain links TRBV24-1 with TRBJ2-3, with D tentatively TRBD1 (6 bases). CDR1 is KGHDR and CDR2 is SFDVKD in the germline V gene. Trimming removed 5 bases from V and 2 bases from J, with 10 bases in between. The CDR3 has 14 residues. Written as DNA, the CDR3 is TGTGCCACCAGTGGCTACAGGGTCACAGATACGCAGTATTTT. Its translation: CATSGYRVTDTQYF.

This clonotype was seen a handful of times. The chain is built from TRBV20-1 and TRBJ2-4; possible D gene TRBD1, 6 bases. Trimming removed 2 bases from V and 3 bases from J, with 14 bases in between. Germline CDR1 is DFQATT and CDR2 is SNEGSKA (reference sequence). The CDR3 consists of 15 residues. CDR3 residues: CSARPAGDLKNIQYF. The CDR3 DNA reads TGCAGTGCTAGACCCGCAGGGGACCTCAAAAACATTCAGTACTTC.

Remarks on this clonotype: A much larger clone lies a single base off, so this may be a read error. The genes are TRBV12-3 or TRBV12-4 and TRBJ2-1; D possibly matches TRBD1 or TRBD2 (5 bases each). CDR3 length: 13 amino acids. Trimming pared 6 bases from V and 10 bases from J, leaving 16 bases between. CDR3 DNA: TGTGCCAGCAGCCGAGGGGCCGTCTACGAGCAGTTCTTC. Translated: CASSRGAVYEQFF.

This clonotype was detected many times. This chain connects TRBV6-2 or TRBV6-3 to TRBJ1-1; D remains unclear. Between the trimmed V and J ends, which lost 2 bases and 0 bases, there was a span of 7 bases. The CDR3 covers 14 residues. Germline CDR1 and CDR2: MNHEY and SVGEGT. The CDR3 here is CASSYPGLNTEAFF. Written as DNA, the CDR3 is TGTGCCAGCAGTTACCCAGGTTTGAACACTGAAGCTTTCTTT.

Here the CDR3 reads CASSSRDRSVAYNEQFF. The CDR3 region has the DNA TGCGCCAGCAGCTCGCGGGATCGCTCTGTTGCCTACAATGAGCAGTTCTTC. The genes are TRBV5-1 and TRBJ2-1; possible D gene TRBD2, 6 bases. The CDR3 length is 17 residues. V lost 3 bases to trimming and J lost 2 bases, with 18 bases between them. The V gene's germline CDR1 is SGHRS and CDR2 YFSETQ.

This clonotype was observed many times. This chain links TRBV11-2 with TRBJ2-1, with D perhaps assigned TRBD1 or TRBD2 (5 bases each). Germline CDR1 SGHAT, CDR2 FQNNGV. The CDR3 runs to 17 residues. Trimming cost V 4 bases and J 0 bases, with 16 bases left between them. The CDR3 is CASSSGLSVGSYNEQFF. CDR3 coding DNA: TGTGCCAGCAGCTCGGGGCTAAGCGTTGGCTCCTACAATGAGCAGTTCTTC.

There are many counts of this clonotype. The rearrangement uses TRBV9 and TRBJ2-7, with 7 bases that match TRBD1. There are 14 residues in the CDR3. Germline loops: CDR1 SGDLS, CDR2 YYNGEE. The V and J ends lost 2 bases and 2 bases, in that order; junction bases with no gene match: 4. The CDR3 loop is CASSVGTATYEQYF. Here the CDR3 DNA reads TGTGCCAGCAGCGTCGGGACAGCCACCTACGAGCAGTACTTC.

This clonotype has a count of ten or more. This chain links TRBV7-6 with TRBJ2-3; 13 nucleotides align to TRBD2. Trimming removed 1 base from V and 2 bases from J; junction bases left unmatched: 6. This CDR3 is built from 18 residues. From germline, CDR1 is SGHVS and CDR2 FNYEAQ. CDR3 sequence (DNA): TGTGCCAGCAGCTTAGTACTAGCGGGGGGGCCTTCCACAGATACGCAGTATTTT. Its protein is CASSLVLAGGPSTDTQYF. Full variable domain (rest looked up from reference TRBV7-6 and TRBJ2-3): GAGVSQSPRYKVTKRGQDVALRCDPISGHVSLYWYRQALGQGPEFLTYFNYEAQQDKSGLPNDRFSAERPEGSISTLTIQRTEQRDSAMYRCASSLVLAGGPSTDTQYFGPGTRLTVL.

This clonotype came up many times. The chain uses TRBV6-1 and TRBJ1-1; TRBD1 agrees at 8 bases. This CDR3 comprises 16 residues. From germline, CDR1 is MNHNS and CDR2 SASEGT. V shed 5 bases and J 0 bases; nucleotides not matched to a gene: 8. The CDR3 sequence: CASSPGTGFMNTEAFF. In DNA form, the CDR3 reads TGTGCCAGCAGTCCCGGGACAGGATTCATGAACACTGAAGCTTTCTTT.

The chain has TRBV6-5 and TRBJ1-4; a weak D match, TRBD1 (6 bases). Germline V gene data show CDR1 as MNHEY and CDR2 as SVGAGI. V lost 1 base and J lost 2, with 14 bases in between. The CDR3 is 17 amino acids. The CDR3 bases are TGTGCCAGCAGTTACTACATCGCGGGGGCGACTAATGAAAAACTGTTTTTT. Protein sequence: CASSYYIAGATNEKLFF.

The rearrangement uses TRBV20-1 and TRBJ2-1; tentatively, D is TRBD2 (5 bases). The CDR3 runs to 15 residues. Germline V gene sequence: CDR1 DFQATT, CDR2 SNEGSKA (reference sequence). V was trimmed by 0 bases and J by 0 bases, leaving 9 bases between them. Here the CDR3 reads CSARDQADSYNEQFF. CDR3 DNA sequence: TGCAGTGCTAGAGATCAAGCGGACTCCTACAATGAGCAGTTCTTC.

This clonotype was counted between two and nine times. Here the CDR3 reads CASSRDIARGEQFF. The CDR3 DNA sequence: TGTGCCAGCAGCCGAGATATAGCACGGGGTGAGCAGTTCTTC. This sequence joins TRBV3-1 and TRBJ2-1, with D perhaps TRBD2 (5 bases). CDR3 size: 14 residues. With 4 bases removed from V and 9 bases from J, the gap between germline ends came to 16 bases. Germline loops: CDR1 LGHDT, CDR2 YNNKEL (reference sequence).

Note on this clonotype: A much larger clone differs from this one at a single base, so this may be a read error. The chain is built from TRBV11-3 and TRBJ2-7, with D tentatively TRBD2 (6 bases). Between the trimmed V and J ends, which lost 3 bases and 0 bases, there was a span of 15 bases. Germline values: CDR1 SGHNT, CDR2 YENEEA. The CDR3 contains 16 residues. CDR3 sequence reads: CASSFYRGGDSYEQYF. Here the CDR3 DNA reads TGTGCCAGCAGCTTCTATCGGGGCGGGGACTCCTACGAGCAGTACTTC.

As to this clonotype: It may be a read error: a sequence one base away is much more abundant. The V call is TRBV20-1, the J call TRBJ1-2; D not certain. Germline values: CDR1 DFQATT, CDR2 SNEGSKA (reference sequence). The CDR3 covers 16 residues. The CDR3 sequence is CSAQKNDGYLNYGCTF. CDR3 sequence (DNA): TGCAGTGCTCAAAAGAACGACGGATATCTTAACTATGGCTGCACCTTC.

This clonotype was picked up many times. The J gene is TRBJ2-3, the V gene TRBV5-1; no firm D call. The germline V gene has CDR1 SGHRS and CDR2 YFSETQ. V was cut by 4 bases and J by 4 bases, with 7 bases left in between. The CDR3 is 12 residues long. The DNA for the CDR3 is TGCGCCAGCAGCCAAACCGCAGATACGCAGTATTTT. Translated, it gives CASSQTADTQYF.

The V gene is TRBV19, the J gene TRBJ2-2; TRBD1 aligns across 10 bases. Germline lookup yields CDR1 LNHDA and CDR2 SQIVND (reference sequence). Trimming removed 3 bases from V and 6 bases from J; junction bases left unmatched: 4. The CDR3 loop spans 15 amino acids. The CDR3 spells CASSMKDRGSGELFF. The CDR3 region has the DNA TGTGCCAGTAGTATGAAGGACAGGGGGTCCGGGGAGCTGTTTTTT.

The V and J genes are TRBV27 and TRBJ1-2, with D unclear. The V end lost 4 bases, the J end lost 4 bases, and 13 bases lay between the germline ends. The germline V gene encodes CDR1 MNHEY and CDR2 SMNVEV (reference sequence). The CDR3 sequence is 14 residues long. The CDR3 loop is CASSSIGVGYGYTF. The CDR3 DNA sequence: TGTGCCAGCAGTTCGATAGGAGTCGGCTATGGCTACACCTTC.

This clonotype was seen a handful of times. The chain joins TRBV28 to TRBJ2-6; D unclear. V lost 2 bases and J lost 2, with 7 bases in between. In germline, CDR1 is MDHEN, CDR2 SYDVKM. This CDR3 has 15 residues. The CDR3 protein is CASSLESTGANVLTF. In nucleotides, the CDR3 is TGTGCCAGCAGTTTAGAGTCAACTGGGGCCAACGTCCTGACTTTC.

Many counts were recorded for this clonotype. J is TRBJ2-3 and V is TRBV27; TRBD1 matches 7 bases. Trimming cost V 4 bases and J 2 bases; bases outside gene matches: 3. Germline loops: CDR1 MNHEY, CDR2 SMNVEV (reference sequence). The CDR3 spans 14 residues. CDR3 amino acids: CASSWDRVTDTQYF. The CDR3 DNA is TGTGCCAGCAGTTGGGACAGAGTCACAGATACGCAGTATTTT.

In this sample, this clonotype turned up many times. The rearrangement links TRBV7-8 to TRBJ2-5; D perhaps matches TRBD1 (5 bases). Germline values: CDR1 SGHVS, CDR2 FQNEAQ. V was pared by 5 bases and J by 2 bases, with 12 bases between. The CDR3 runs 14 residues. CDR3 DNA sequence: TGTGCCAGCAGCCCCCGACAGAGACAAGAGACCCAGTACTTC. This translates into CASSPRQRQETQYF.

This clonotype occurred many times. This rearrangement joins TRBV20-1 to TRBJ1-2; TRBD1 matches 7 bases. The CDR3 spans 13 residues. Germline assignment: CDR1 DFQATT and CDR2 SNEGSKA (reference sequence). With 0 bases clipped from V and 5 bases from J, the junction kept 3 bases outside the gene matches. CDR3 amino acids: CSARDPRGYGYTF. CDR3 DNA sequence: TGCAGTGCTAGAGATCCCAGGGGGTATGGCTACACCTTC.